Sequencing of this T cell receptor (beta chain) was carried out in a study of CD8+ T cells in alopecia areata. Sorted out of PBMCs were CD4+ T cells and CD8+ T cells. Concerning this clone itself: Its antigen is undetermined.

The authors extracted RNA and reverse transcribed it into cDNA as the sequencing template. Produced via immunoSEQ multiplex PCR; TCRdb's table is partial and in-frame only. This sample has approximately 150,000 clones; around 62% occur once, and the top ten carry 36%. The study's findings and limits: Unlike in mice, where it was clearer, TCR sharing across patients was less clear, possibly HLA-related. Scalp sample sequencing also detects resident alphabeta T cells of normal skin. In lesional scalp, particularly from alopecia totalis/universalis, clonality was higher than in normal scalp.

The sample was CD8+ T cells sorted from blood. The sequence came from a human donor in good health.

In nucleotides, the CDR3 is TGCGCCAGCAGCCACAAACGGACAGGCTACGAGCAGTACTTC. Its protein product is CASSHKRTGYEQYF. This chain uses TRBV4-1 with TRBJ2-7; TRBD1 matches 7 bases. This CDR3 is 14 amino acids long. In germline, CDR1 is MGHRA, CDR2 YSYEKL. With 3 bases clipped from V and 3 bases from J, the junction kept 5 bases outside the gene matches.